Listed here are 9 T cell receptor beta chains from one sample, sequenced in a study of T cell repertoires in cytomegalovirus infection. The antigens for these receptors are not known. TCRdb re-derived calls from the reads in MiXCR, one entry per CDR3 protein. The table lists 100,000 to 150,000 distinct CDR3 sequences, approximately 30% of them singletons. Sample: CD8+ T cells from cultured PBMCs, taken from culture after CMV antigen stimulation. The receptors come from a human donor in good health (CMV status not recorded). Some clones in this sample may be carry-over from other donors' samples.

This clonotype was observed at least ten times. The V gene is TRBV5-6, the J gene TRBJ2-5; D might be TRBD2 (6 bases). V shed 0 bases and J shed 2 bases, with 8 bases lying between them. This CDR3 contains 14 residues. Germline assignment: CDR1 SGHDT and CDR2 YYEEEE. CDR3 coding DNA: TGTGCCAGCAGCTTGGCCGGGAGACAAGAGACCCAGTACTTC. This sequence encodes CASSLAGRQETQYF. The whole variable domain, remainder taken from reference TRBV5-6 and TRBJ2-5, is DAGVTQSPTHLIKTRGQQVTLRCSPKSGHDTVSWYQQALGQGPQFIFQYYEEEERQRGNFPDRFSGHQFPNYSSELNVNALLLGDSALYLCASSLAGRQETQYFGPGTRLLVL.

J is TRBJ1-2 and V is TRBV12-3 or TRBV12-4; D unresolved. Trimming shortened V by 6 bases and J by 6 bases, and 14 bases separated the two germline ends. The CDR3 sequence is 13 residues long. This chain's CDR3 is CASSPTPLDGYTF. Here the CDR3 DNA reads TGTGCCAGCAGCCCCACCCCTTTAGATGGCTACACCTTC.

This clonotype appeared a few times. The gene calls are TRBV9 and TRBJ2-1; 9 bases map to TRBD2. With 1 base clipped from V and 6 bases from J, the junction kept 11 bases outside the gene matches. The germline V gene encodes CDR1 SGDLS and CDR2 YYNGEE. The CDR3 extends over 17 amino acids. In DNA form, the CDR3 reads TGTGCCAGCAGCGTATTGGCAGCGGGACTAGCTGTCAATGAGCAGTTCTTC. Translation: CASSVLAAGLAVNEQFF.

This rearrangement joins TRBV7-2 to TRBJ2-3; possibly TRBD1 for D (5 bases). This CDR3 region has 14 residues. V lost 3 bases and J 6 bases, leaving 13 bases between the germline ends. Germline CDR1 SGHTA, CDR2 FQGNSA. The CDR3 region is CASSFGQGRDTQYF. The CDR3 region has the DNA TGTGCCAGCAGCTTCGGGCAGGGTAGGGATACGCAGTATTTT.

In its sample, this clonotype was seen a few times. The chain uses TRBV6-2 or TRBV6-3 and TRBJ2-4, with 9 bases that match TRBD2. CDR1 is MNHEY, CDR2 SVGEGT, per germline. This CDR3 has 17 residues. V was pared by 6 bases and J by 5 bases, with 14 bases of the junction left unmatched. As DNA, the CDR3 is TGTGCCAGCAGCCTGTGGTCCGCGACTAGCGGCCAAAACATTCAGTACTTC. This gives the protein CASSLWSATSGQNIQYF.

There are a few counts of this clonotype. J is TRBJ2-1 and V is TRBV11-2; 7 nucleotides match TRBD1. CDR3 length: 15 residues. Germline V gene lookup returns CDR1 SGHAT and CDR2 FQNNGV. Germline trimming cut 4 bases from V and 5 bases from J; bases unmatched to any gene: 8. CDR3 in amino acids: CASSSPGQIHNEQFF. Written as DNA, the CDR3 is TGTGCCAGCAGCTCGCCGGGACAGATCCACAATGAGCAGTTCTTC.

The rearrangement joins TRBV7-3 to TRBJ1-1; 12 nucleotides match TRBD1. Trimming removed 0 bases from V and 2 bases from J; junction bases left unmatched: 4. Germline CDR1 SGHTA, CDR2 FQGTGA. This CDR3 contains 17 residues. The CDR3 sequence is CASSLTGTGGSNTEAFF. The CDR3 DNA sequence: TGTGCCAGCAGCTTAACGGGGACAGGGGGCTCAAACACTGAAGCTTTCTTT.

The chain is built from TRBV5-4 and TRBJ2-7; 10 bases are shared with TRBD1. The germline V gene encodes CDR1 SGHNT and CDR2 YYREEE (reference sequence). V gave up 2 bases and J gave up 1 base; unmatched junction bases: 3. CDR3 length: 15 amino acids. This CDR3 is CASSFRGQGSYEQYF. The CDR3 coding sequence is TGTGCCAGCAGCTTTCGGGGACAGGGGTCCTACGAGCAGTACTTC. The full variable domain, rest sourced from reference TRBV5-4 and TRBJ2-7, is ETGVTQSPTHLIKTRGQQVTLRCSSQSGHNTVSWYQQALGQGPQFIFQYYREEENGRGNFPPRFSGLQFPNYSSELNVNALELDDSALYLCASSFRGQGSYEQYFGPGTRLTVT.

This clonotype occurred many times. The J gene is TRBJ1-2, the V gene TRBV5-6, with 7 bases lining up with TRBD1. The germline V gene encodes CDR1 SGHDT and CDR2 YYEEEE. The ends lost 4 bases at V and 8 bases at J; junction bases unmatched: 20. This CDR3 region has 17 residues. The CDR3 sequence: CASSAWNRDSFIWGYTF. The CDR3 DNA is TGTGCCAGCAGCGCTTGGAACCGGGACAGCTTTATCTGGGGCTACACCTTC.